The clone carrying this T cell receptor (beta chain) came up a few times. The antigen remains unidentified. This record comes from a study of glioma-infiltrating T cells. Turning to the study itself: Before surgery, glioma patients received dexamethasone for at most six days. Blood libraries targeted roughly 4.5- to 11-fold coverage of about a million T cells.

The iRepertoire nested amplicon-rescue multiplex PCR amplified TCR alpha and beta CDR3s from RNA. TCRdb redid the calling of the multiplex PCR reads with MiXCR, one entry per CDR3 protein. This sample has 400,000 or so distinct CDR3 sequences, with roughly two fifths found just once. CDR1 and CDR2 (germline): LNHDA, SQIVND (reference sequence). The CDR3 runs to 11 residues. V lost 5 bases and J lost 5, with 4 bases in between. Study findings and constraints: Tissue and blood shared very few CDR3 sequences. Patients with low tissue-blood divergence carried a signature set of shared blood CDR3 motifs.

This sequence originates from a human donor with low-grade glioma or glioblastoma, undergoing nonglioma brain surgery, or in good health (not recorded which). This chain links TRBV19 with TRBJ2-1; no firm D call. Sequences were obtained from glioma tissue, nonneoplastic brain tissue, or PBMCs (not recorded which). The chain's CDR3 is CASSRNNEQFF. CDR3 nucleotide sequence: TGTGCCAGTAGTCGGAACAATGAGCAGTTCTTC.